These 22 T cell receptor beta chains originate from one sample sequenced in a study of T-cell memory formation after mild COVID-19. In TCRdb, the 5' RACE reads were re-called with MiXCR into one record per CDR3 protein. The data hold 350,000 to 450,000 distinct CDR3 sequences, with approximately 14% observed a single time. Sequenced input: PBMCs or a T cell subset sorted from them (not recorded which). The origin of the receptors is a man aged 18-30 years who had mild COVID-19 (a few samples of this study predate the infection). Cell type and time point are not known.

The rearrangement links TRBV9 to TRBJ2-1; no firm D call. The CDR3 runs to 15 residues. The V end was cut by 0 bases, the J end by 2 bases, with 9 bases between. From germline, CDR1 is SGDLS and CDR2 YYNGEE. The chain's CDR3 is CASSVGVPTYNEQFF. As DNA, the CDR3 is TGTGCCAGCAGCGTAGGGGTTCCAACCTACAATGAGCAGTTCTTC.

This clonotype was counted between two and nine times. The chain recombines TRBV6-5 with TRBJ2-3; the match to TRBD2 covers 7 bases. CDR3 length: 16 residues. CDR1 MNHEY and CDR2 SVGAGI come from the germline V gene. Unmatched junction bases numbered 13, after V lost 6 bases and J lost 4 bases. CDR3: CASSPWGSGEADTQYF. The CDR3 region has the DNA TGTGCCAGCAGCCCCTGGGGGAGCGGGGAGGCAGATACGCAGTATTTT.

This clonotype was observed a handful of times. The chain couples TRBV19 to TRBJ1-1; D remains unclear. CDR3 length: 14 amino acids. The germline gives CDR1 LNHDA, CDR2 SQIVND (reference sequence). Trimming stripped 3 bases from V and 4 bases from J, with 12 bases between. Here the CDR3 DNA reads TGTGCCAGTAGTATCGAGGTGAGGGTCACTGAAGCTTTCTTT. This encodes CASSIEVRVTEAFF.

This clonotype was found a few times. The V gene is TRBV18, the J gene TRBJ1-2, with D maybe TRBD1 (5 bases). Germline loops: CDR1 KGHSH, CDR2 LQKENI. This CDR3 region has 15 residues. V was trimmed by 5 bases and J by 1 base, leaving 14 bases between them. The CDR3: CASSSYRSVNYGYTF. CDR3 nucleotides: TGTGCCAGCTCATCCTACAGGAGTGTTAACTATGGCTACACCTTC.

Only a few counts were recorded for this clonotype. This chain connects TRBV7-9 to TRBJ1-6; D unclear. Germline CDR1 SEHNR, CDR2 FQNEAQ (reference sequence). The CDR3 is 14 amino acids. With 2 bases removed from V and 9 bases from J, the gap between germline ends came to 11 bases. The CDR3 nucleotides read TGTGCCAGCAGCTTAAGTGGCTACGGTTCACCCCTCCACTTT. Translation: CASSLSGYGSPLHF.

This clonotype was seen a handful of times. V usage is TRBV7-9 and J usage is TRBJ2-7; D is perhaps TRBD1 or TRBD2 (5 bases each). The germline gives CDR1 SEHNR, CDR2 FQNEAQ (reference sequence). Trimming took off 5 bases at V and 2 bases at J, with 16 bases between the two ends. This CDR3 is 15 amino acids long. CDR3 sequence reads: CASSQASRGPYEQYF. CDR3 DNA: TGTGCCAGCAGCCAGGCCTCGAGGGGTCCCTACGAGCAGTACTTC.

This clonotype was detected many times. The chain links TRBV5-6 to TRBJ2-1; D gene unclear. The CDR3 runs to 12 residues. Germline loops: CDR1 SGHDT, CDR2 YYEEEE. V lost 4 bases to trimming and J lost 5 bases, with 7 bases between them. CDR3 in amino acids: CASSVDHNEQFF. The CDR3 coding sequence is TGTGCCAGCAGCGTCGACCACAATGAGCAGTTCTTC.

The CDR3 bases are TGTGCCAGCAGCCAAAATGGAGTTGAAGAGACCCAGTACTTC. This gives the protein CASSQNGVEETQYF. The chain is built from TRBV2 and TRBJ2-5; the D is unclear. From germline, CDR1 is SNHLY and CDR2 FYNNEI. The CDR3 consists of 14 residues. Trimming left V 6 bases short and J 3 bases short, with 14 bases between.

This clonotype was observed many times. The chain is built from TRBV4-2 and TRBJ2-1; maybe TRBD2 (6 bases). Trimming took off 0 bases at V and 2 bases at J, with 11 bases between the two ends. Germline-derived CDR1 and CDR2 are LGHNA and YNFKEQ. CDR3 length: 16 residues. The CDR3 here is CASSQDSPGAYNEQFF. The CDR3 DNA reads as TGTGCCAGCAGCCAAGATTCCCCGGGAGCCTACAATGAGCAGTTCTTC.

This clonotype was picked up a small number of times. The rearrangement uses TRBV24-1 and TRBJ2-5; D is ambiguous. This CDR3 is built from 14 residues. CDR1 KGHDR and CDR2 SFDVKD come from the germline V gene. V was clipped by 9 bases and J by 5 bases, with 18 bases between them. The CDR3 region has the DNA TGTGCCACCTCCCCGAGGCGAGGTCAGGAGACCCAGTACTTC. Protein product: CATSPRRGQETQYF.

In this sample, this clonotype turned up a few times. V is TRBV7-6 and J is TRBJ1-6; D may be TRBD1 (6 bases). This CDR3 region has 16 residues. Germline values: CDR1 SGHVS, CDR2 FNYEAQ. V lost 1 base and J lost 9, with 16 bases in between. The CDR3 reads CASSLVPGALRSPLHF. For the CDR3, the DNA is TGTGCCAGCAGCTTAGTCCCAGGGGCTTTACGTTCACCCCTCCACTTT.

This clonotype was found a few times. A read error may account for a junction end that differs from germline. DNA of the CDR3: TGCAGTGTTAGAACAGGGGTCTCCTACAATGAGCAGTTCTTC. This translates into CSVRTGVSYNEQFF. The genes are TRBV20-1 and TRBJ2-1, with 7 bases aligning to TRBD1. CDR1 and CDR2 (germline): DFQATT, SNEGSKA (reference sequence). The CDR3 totals 14 residues.

The sample holds a few counts of this clonotype. The chain uses TRBV5-4 and TRBJ1-6; 7 bases are a match to TRBD1. The V gene's germline CDR1 is SGHNT and CDR2 YYREEE (reference sequence). J was trimmed by 0 bases and V by 2 bases; bases with no gene match: 2. This CDR3 has 16 residues. The CDR3, as DNA: TGTGCCAGCAGCTTCGACAGGGCCTCCTATAATTCACCCCTCCACTTT. The encoded protein is CASSFDRASYNSPLHF.

This clonotype was counted between two and nine times. J is TRBJ1-1 and V is TRBV3-1, with a tentative D call TRBD1 (6 bases). The CDR3 has 15 amino acids. The germline CDR1 and CDR2 sequences are LGHDT and YNNKEL (reference sequence). Trimming took 4 bases from V and 1 from J, leaving 13 bases between them. CDR3 amino acids: CASSPPGGENTEAFF. The DNA for the CDR3 is TGTGCCAGCAGCCCACCGGGGGGCGAGAACACTGAAGCTTTCTTT.

In this sample, this clonotype turned up many times. The rearrangement joins TRBV7-8 to TRBJ2-6; D is uncertain. CDR1 and CDR2 (germline): SGHVS, FQNEAQ. This CDR3 is built from 15 residues. With 5 bases removed from V and 0 bases from J, the gap between germline ends came to 8 bases. The CDR3 DNA reads TGTGCCAGCAGCCAACGTAGCTCTGGGGCCAACGTCCTGACTTTC. Residues: CASSQRSSGANVLTF.

V and J are TRBV7-9 and TRBJ2-7; no clear D. The CDR3 spans 13 residues. Trimming left V 1 base short and J 7 bases short, with 11 bases between. Per germline, CDR1 SEHNR and CDR2 FQNEAQ (reference sequence). CDR3 sequence (DNA): TGTGCCAGCAGCTTAGGGACGGCTCGGGAGCAGTACGTC. This codes for CASSLGTAREQYV.

The V gene is TRBV18, the J gene TRBJ2-7, with unresolved D. With 3 bases removed from V and 0 bases from J, the gap between germline ends came to 9 bases. The CDR3 consists of 14 residues. Germline V gives CDR1 KGHSH, CDR2 LQKENI. CDR3 region: CASSPEVSSYEQYV. As DNA, the CDR3 is TGTGCCAGCTCACCCGAAGTGAGCTCCTACGAGCAGTACGTC.

This clonotype was seen only a few times. The V call is TRBV29-1, the J call TRBJ1-1; the D is unclear. The CDR3 spans 12 residues. The V end was cut by 7 bases, the J end by 5 bases, with 14 bases between. CDR1 is SQVTM and CDR2 is ANQGSEA in the germline V gene. CDR3 in DNA: TGCAGCGCTTGGGCCATTGGGACTGAAGCTTTCTTT. Translating it yields CSAWAIGTEAFF.

This clonotype was detected only a few times. The chain links TRBV7-8 to TRBJ1-2; TRBD1 agrees at 8 bases. Germline V gene lookup returns CDR1 SGHVS and CDR2 FQNEAQ. The CDR3 consists of 17 residues. With V trimmed by 6 bases and J by 7 bases, 19 bases remained unmatched. The CDR3 loop is CASSPFLGQATTRGYTF. CDR3 nucleotide sequence: TGTGCCAGCAGTCCGTTTCTGGGACAGGCCACGACCCGTGGCTACACCTTC.

This clonotype has only a few counts. As DNA, the CDR3 is TGTGCCATCAGTCCCCAGGGCGGGGAGCAGTACTTC. Residues: CAISPQGGEQYF. The chain carries TRBV10-3 and TRBJ2-7, with D perhaps being TRBD1 or TRBD2 (5 bases each). The V and J ends lost 5 bases and 7 bases respectively, with 12 bases between them. The CDR3 length is 12 residues. Germline-derived CDR1 and CDR2 are ENHRY and SYGVKD.

This clonotype was found a few times. The V gene is TRBV6-5, the J gene TRBJ1-1; 7 bases fit TRBD1. Germline CDR1 MNHEY, CDR2 SVGAGI. V shed 6 bases and J 0 bases; nucleotides not matched to a gene: 13. The CDR3 loop spans 17 amino acids. The CDR3 nucleotides are TGTGCCAGCAGGCGGGATAGGGGGCGTCCCTTGAACACTGAAGCTTTCTTT. Translated: CASRRDRGRPLNTEAFF.

This clonotype was picked up a small number of times. The V and J genes are TRBV12-3 or TRBV12-4 and TRBJ2-5, with TRBD1 identical over 7 bases. The ends lost 3 bases at V and 4 bases at J; junction bases unmatched: 8. The CDR3 totals 15 residues. The CDR3 protein is CASSLSRGGPETQYF. The CDR3 DNA is TGTGCCAGCAGTTTGAGTCGAGGGGGCCCAGAGACCCAGTACTTC.